Listed below are T cell receptor beta chains from one sample, sequenced in a study of blood T cell repertoires in COVID-19. Using immunoSEQ multiplex PCR, the repertoire was profiled, and TCRdb retains in-frame clones only, with some absent. Of approximately 210,000 clones listed, around 87% were seen once; the top ten hold 7% to 9%. The sample comprised PBMCs or T cells enriched from blood (not recorded which). The origin of the receptors is a man aged 30-40 years in a cohort exposed to, infected with or recovered from COVID-19 (not recorded which). Each CDR3 is given with its conserved first and last residue. A D gene is named only where the DNA matches it firmly. Only some rows state a clone size, as once, few, many or a class for expanded clones.

J | D | size | V | DNA | CDR3
TRBJ1-5 | NA | NA | TRBV10-3 | TGTGCCATCAGTGAGTCTGAAGGGAGCTACAGCAATCAGCCCCAGCATTTT | CAISESEGSYSNQPQHF
TRBJ1-4 | NA | NA | TRBV29-1 | TGCAGCGTCTACCTCGACAGTTTTGAAAAACTGTTTTTT | CSVYLDSFEKLFF
TRBJ1-1 | NA | NA | TRBV6-1 | TGTGCCAGCAGTGAGTTGGGGGGGCTAATTGCGAGGGACACTGAAGCTTTCTTT | CASSELGGLIARDTEAFF
TRBJ2-2 | TRBD2 | NA | TRBV11-3 | TGTGCCAGCAGCCCTTCTAGCGGGGGCACCGGGGAGCTGTTTTTT | CASSPSSGGTGELFF
TRBJ2-1 | NA | NA | TRBV7-3 | TGTGCCAGCAGCTTAGGTCAGGTCTCCTACAATGAGCAGTTCTTC | CASSLGQVSYNEQFF
TRBJ2-1 | TRBD2 | NA | TRBV5-1 | TGCGCCAGCAGCTTGATAGGGACTAGCGGGCTCTCCTACAATGAGCAGTTCTTC | CASSLIGTSGLSYNEQFF
TRBJ1-2 | TRBD1 | once | TRBV19 | TGTGCCAGTAGTATGGGACCGGGACAGGGGAACTATGGCTACACCTTC | CASSMGPGQGNYGYTF
TRBJ1-1 | TRBD1 | once | TRBV5-8 | TGTGCCAGCAGGCTGGGACAGGGGAACACTGAAGCTTTCTTT | CASRLGQGNTEAFF
TRBJ2-7 | NA | once | TRBV20-1 | TGCAGTGCTAGTGGTCCCCAGGGGAGAACAACCTACGAGCAGTACTTC | CSASGPQGRTTYEQYF
TRBJ1-1 | TRBD1 | NA | TRBV7-9 | TGTGCCAGCAGCTCCCCGGGACAGGGGAAGACTGAAGCTTTCTTT | CASSSPGQGKTEAFF
TRBJ2-5 | TRBD1 | NA | TRBV27 | TGTGCCAGCAGTTTAATTGGACAGGAAGAGACCCAGTACTTC | CASSLIGQEETQYF
TRBJ1-6 | NA | NA | TRBV10-1 | TGCGCCAGCAGTCGAGAGGGCAATTCACCCCTCCACTTT | CASSREGNSPLHF
TRBJ2-3 | TRBD1 | NA | TRBV18 | TGTGCCAGCTCACCACAGGGACAGATCACAGATACGCAGTATTTT | CASSPQGQITDTQYF
TRBJ2-7 | NA | NA | TRBV9 | TGTGCCAGCAGCGTAGGGACGGGAGCAAGTTACGAGCAGTACTTC | CASSVGTGASYEQYF
TRBJ1-1 | NA | NA | TRBV24-1 | TGTGCCACCAGTGATTTGCAATTTGCTGAAGCTTTCTTT | CATSDLQFAEAFF
TRBJ2-7 | NA | NA | TRBV2 | TGTGCCAGCAGTGCAGGGTCCTACGAGCAGTACTTC | CASSAGSYEQYF
TRBJ2-1 | NA | NA | TRBV2 | TGTGCCAGCAGTTCGACAGGGAGGAATGAGCAGTTCTTC | CASSSTGRNEQFF
TRBJ2-7 | TRBD1 | NA | TRBV6-5 | TGTGCCAGCAGAGACCGGGACAGGGGTTCCTACGAGCAGTACTTC | CASRDRDRGSYEQYF
TRBJ2-7 | TRBD2 | NA | TRBV7-9 | TGTGCCAGCAGCTTAGAAGGGACTAGTACCGAGCAGTACTTC | CASSLEGTSTEQYF
TRBJ2-2 | TRBD2 | NA | TRBV5-4 | TGTGCCAGCAGCTTGGTAGGGACTAGCGGGAGGGATACGAACACCGGGGAGCTGTTTTTT | CASSLVGTSGRDTNTGELFF
TRBJ2-3 | NA | NA | TRBV7-3 | TGTGCCAGCAGTCCAAAGCGGGTGAATTCCACAGATACGCAGTATTTT | CASSPKRVNSTDTQYF
TRBJ1-5 | NA | NA | TRBV10-2 | TGCGCCACCAACCAGTTCGGGAATCAGCCCCAGCATTTT | CATNQFGNQPQHF
TRBJ2-1 | NA | NA | TRBV7-3 | TGTGCCAGCAGCTTAAACGTAAGGGGGTCCAATGAGCAGTTCTTC | CASSLNVRGSNEQFF
TRBJ2-7 | NA | NA | TRBV19 | TGTGCCAGTAGTAAGGAGGGAGTAGAGACGTACTTC | CASSKEGVETYF
TRBJ1-2 | TRBD1 | NA | TRBV6-6 | TGTGCCAGCAGGCCCGGGACAGATGGCTACACCTTC | CASRPGTDGYTF
TRBJ2-3 | TRBD2 | NA | TRBV10-3 | TGTGCCATCAGTTCGGCTAGCGGGGGGGGAGTGCAGTATTTT | CAISSASGGGVQYF
TRBJ2-1 | NA | NA | TRBV11-3 | TGTGCCAGCCGAGGACTGGGGAACAATGAGCAGTTCTTC | CASRGLGNNEQFF
TRBJ2-3 | TRBD1 | NA | TRBV28 | TGTGCCAGCAGTTACAGGGGAGTAATCGGAGATACGCAGTATTTT | CASSYRGVIGDTQYF
TRBJ1-2 | NA | NA | TRBV7-2 | TGTGCCAGCAGCTACGGACAGAGCAATGGCTACACCTTC | CASSYGQSNGYTF
TRBJ1-3 | NA | NA | TRBV12-5 | TGTGCTAGTGGTCATACAGGGGGAAACACCATATATTTT | CASGHTGGNTIYF
TRBJ1-6 | NA | NA | TRBV7-8 | TGTGCCAGCAGCGGGAACAGGCAAGGGAATTCACCCCTCCACTTT | CASSGNRQGNSPLHF
TRBJ1-4 | TRBD1 | NA | TRBV5-1 | TGCGCCAGCAGCTTGGACCTAGGGACAGCCCTTAATGAAAAACTGTTTTTT | CASSLDLGTALNEKLFF
TRBJ1-1 | NA | once | TRBV5-1 | TGCGCCAGCAGCTTGACTACGACAGTTCCTCCGAACACTGAAGCTTTCTTT | CASSLTTTVPPNTEAFF
TRBJ1-1 | NA | once | TRBV18 | TGTGCCAGCTCACCCCTTTTAGAGAGCTTGAACACTGAAGCTTTCTTT | CASSPLLESLNTEAFF
TRBJ2-1 | NA | NA | TRBV4-2 | TGTGCCAGCAGGGCGCAGGGATACAATGAGCAGTTCTTC | CASRAQGYNEQFF
TRBJ1-2 | TRBD1 | NA | TRBV5-1 | TGCGCCAGCGCAGAATCACAGGGGAACGGCTACACCTTC | CASAESQGNGYTF
TRBJ2-6 | NA | NA | TRBV7-9 | TGTGCCAGCAGCTTAGGTCTTACAGGGTTTGGCTCTGGGGCCAACGTCCTGACTTTC | CASSLGLTGFGSGANVLTF
TRBJ1-4 | NA | once | TRBV13 | TGTGCCAGCAGCTTAGGGGGCTCCCCTTTTAATGAAAAACTGTTTTTT | CASSLGGSPFNEKLFF
TRBJ2-7 | NA | NA | TRBV28 | TGTGCCAGCCTTACCCGTAAGCTTGCCTACGAGCAGTACTTC | CASLTRKLAYEQYF
TRBJ1-5 | TRBD1 | NA | TRBV27 | TGTGCCAGCAGTTCCGCTTGGACAGGGGAAATGGGTCAGCCCCAGCATTTT | CASSSAWTGEMGQPQHF
TRBJ2-2 | NA | NA | TRBV29-1 | TGCAGCGTTGGAGGGTTTTTAGCGCACGGGGAGCTGTTTTTT | CSVGGFLAHGELFF
TRBJ2-7 | NA | once | TRBV6-5 | TGTGCCAGCAGGAGAGACAGTTCGGCTAACGAGCAGTACTTC | CASRRDSSANEQYF
TRBJ2-1 | NA | once | TRBV2 | TGTGCCAGCAGGAGCGACTCCTACAATGAGCAGTTCTTC | CASRSDSYNEQFF
TRBJ1-2 | NA | few | TRBV5-4 | TGTGCCAGCAGCTTGGTTGGAGGGGCGGGCTATGGCTACACCTTC | CASSLVGGAGYGYTF
TRBJ1-2 | TRBD1 | NA | TRBV28 | TGTGCCAGCAGTTTTTTTCGACGGACAGGGGCCAACTATGGCTACACCTTC | CASSFFRRTGANYGYTF
TRBJ2-5 | NA | NA | TRBV3-1/TRBV3-2 | TGTGCCAGCAGCCAAGTTGACGGGAGAGAGACCCAGTACTTC | CASSQVDGRETQYF
TRBJ1-1 | NA | NA | TRBV9 | TGTGCCAGCAGCGTAGCCCCACTGAGCACAGGGAACACTGAAGCTTTCTTT | CASSVAPLSTGNTEAFF
TRBJ2-3 | NA | few | TRBV2 | TGTGCCAGCAGTGAACGGCAGGGGCTAAGTACCACAGATACGCAGTATTTT | CASSERQGLSTTDTQYF
TRBJ2-7 | TRBD2 | NA | TRBV4-3 | TGCGCCAGCAGCCAATCAGCGGGAGGGCCCGCCGGGGACGAGCAGTACTTC | CASSQSAGGPAGDEQYF
TRBJ2-7 | TRBD2 | few | TRBV5-1 | TGCGCCAGCAGCTTGGTAGGTAGCGGGAGTGTTTCCTACGAGCAGTACTTC | CASSLVGSGSVSYEQYF
TRBJ2-1 | TRBD1 | NA | TRBV24-1 | TGTGCCACCAGTGATTTCGGACAGGGGGCGGGCAATGAGCAGTTCTTC | CATSDFGQGAGNEQFF
TRBJ2-7 | TRBD2 | once | TRBV19 | TGTGCCAGTAGTCAGGGGACTAGCGGGAGAGAGCAGTACTTC | CASSQGTSGREQYF
TRBJ2-7 | NA | NA | TRBV19 | TGTGCCAGTAGTCCCCACTCTAGGTACTCCTACGAGCAGTACTTC | CASSPHSRYSYEQYF
TRBJ2-7 | NA | NA | TRBV3-1/TRBV3-2 | TGTGCCAGCAGTCCGGACGGGAGAGTTAACGAGCAGTACTTC | CASSPDGRVNEQYF
TRBJ1-2 | NA | NA | TRBV6-5 | TGTGCCAGCCAGGGTCCCCCTCGGAATGGCTACACCTTC | CASQGPPRNGYTF
TRBJ2-1 | NA | NA | TRBV5-1 | TGCGCCAGCAGCTTGCCTCAGGGTTACAATGAGCAGTTCTTC | CASSLPQGYNEQFF
TRBJ2-7 | NA | NA | TRBV11-2 | TGTGCCAGCAGCCCGATGGGGCGGGGACGCTCCTACGAGCAGTACTTC | CASSPMGRGRSYEQYF